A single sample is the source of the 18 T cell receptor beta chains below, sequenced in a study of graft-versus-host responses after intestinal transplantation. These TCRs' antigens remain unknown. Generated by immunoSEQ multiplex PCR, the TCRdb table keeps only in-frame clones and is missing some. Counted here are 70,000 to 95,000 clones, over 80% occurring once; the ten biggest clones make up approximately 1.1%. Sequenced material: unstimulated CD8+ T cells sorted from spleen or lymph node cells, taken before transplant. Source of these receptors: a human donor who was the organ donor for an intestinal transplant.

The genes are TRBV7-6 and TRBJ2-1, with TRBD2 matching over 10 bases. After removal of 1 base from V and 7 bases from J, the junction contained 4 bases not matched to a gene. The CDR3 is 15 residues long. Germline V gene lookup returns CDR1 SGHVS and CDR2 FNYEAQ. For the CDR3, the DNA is TGTGCCAGCAGCTTAGTGACTAGCGGGCAGAATGAGCAGTTCTTC. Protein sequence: CASSLVTSGQNEQFF.

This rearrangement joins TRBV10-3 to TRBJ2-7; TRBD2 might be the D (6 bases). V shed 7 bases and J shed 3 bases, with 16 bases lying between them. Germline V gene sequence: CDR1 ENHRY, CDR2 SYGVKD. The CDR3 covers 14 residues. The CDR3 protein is CAIKAGTNNYEQYF. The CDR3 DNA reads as TGTGCCATCAAGGCGGGAACAAATAACTACGAGCAGTACTTC.

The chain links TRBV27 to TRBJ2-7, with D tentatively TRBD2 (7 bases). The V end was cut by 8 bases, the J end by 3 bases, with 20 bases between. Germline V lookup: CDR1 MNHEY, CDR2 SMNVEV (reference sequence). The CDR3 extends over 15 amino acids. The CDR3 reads CASRRWGGANYEQYF. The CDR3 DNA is TGTGCCAGCCGCAGATGGGGGGGCGCAAACTACGAGCAGTACTTC.

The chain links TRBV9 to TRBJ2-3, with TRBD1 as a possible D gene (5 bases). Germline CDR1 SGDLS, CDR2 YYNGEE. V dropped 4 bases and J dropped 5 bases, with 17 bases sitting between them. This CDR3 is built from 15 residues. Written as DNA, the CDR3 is TGTGCCAGCAGCCAATCCGCAGGTCAGGGAGATACGCAGTATTTT. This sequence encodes CASSQSAGQGDTQYF.

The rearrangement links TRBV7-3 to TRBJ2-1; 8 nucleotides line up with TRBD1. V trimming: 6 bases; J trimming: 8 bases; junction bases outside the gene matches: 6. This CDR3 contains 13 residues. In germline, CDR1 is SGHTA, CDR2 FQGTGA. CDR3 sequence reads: CASSQGAGYEQFF. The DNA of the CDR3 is TGTGCCAGCAGTCAGGGGGCCGGGTATGAGCAGTTCTTC.

The CDR3 DNA is TGCAGCGCCGAGGCGAAGGGGGCGCGCTATGGCTACACCTTC. It translates to CSAEAKGARYGYTF. The chain couples TRBV29-1 to TRBJ1-2; 7 bases fit TRBD1. The germline gives CDR1 SQVTM, CDR2 ANQGSEA. The CDR3 extends over 14 amino acids. Unmatched junction bases numbered 12, after V lost 7 bases and J lost 4 bases.

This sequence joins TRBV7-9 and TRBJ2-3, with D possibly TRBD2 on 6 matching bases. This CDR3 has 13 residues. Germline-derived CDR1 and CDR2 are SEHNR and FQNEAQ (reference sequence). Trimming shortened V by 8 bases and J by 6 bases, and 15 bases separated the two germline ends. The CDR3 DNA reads TGTGCCAGCGGTGGGAGGTCCGGCGATACGCAGTATTTT. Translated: CASGGRSGDTQYF.

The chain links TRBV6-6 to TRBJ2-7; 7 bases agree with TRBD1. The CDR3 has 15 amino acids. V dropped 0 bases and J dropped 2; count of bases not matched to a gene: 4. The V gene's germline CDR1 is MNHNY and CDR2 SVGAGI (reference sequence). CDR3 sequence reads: CASSYSGTEPYEQYF. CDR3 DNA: TGTGCCAGCAGTTACTCCGGGACAGAACCCTACGAGCAGTACTTC.

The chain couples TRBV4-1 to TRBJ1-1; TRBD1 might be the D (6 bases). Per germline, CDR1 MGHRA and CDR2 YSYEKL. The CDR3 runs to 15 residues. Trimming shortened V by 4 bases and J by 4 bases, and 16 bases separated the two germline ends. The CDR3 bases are TGCGCCAGCAGCCGTACACAGGGAGGGGGCACTGAAGCTTTCTTT. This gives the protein CASSRTQGGGTEAFF.

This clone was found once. The CDR3 DNA sequence: TGTGCCACCTGGTTAGGGGGCCGAGAGACCCAGTACTTC. Translation gives CATWLGGRETQYF. This chain joins TRBV6-1 and TRBJ2-5; 7 bases match TRBD1. The CDR3 consists of 13 residues. The ends lost 10 bases at V and 4 bases at J; junction bases unmatched: 9. Germline assignment: CDR1 MNHNS and CDR2 SASEGT.

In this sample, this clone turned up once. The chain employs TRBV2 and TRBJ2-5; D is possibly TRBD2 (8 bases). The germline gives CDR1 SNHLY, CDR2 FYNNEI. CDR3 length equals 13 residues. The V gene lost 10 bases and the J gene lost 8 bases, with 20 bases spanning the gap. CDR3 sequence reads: CANGGDSKKTQYF. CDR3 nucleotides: TGTGCCAACGGGGGGGACAGTAAGAAAACCCAGTACTTC.

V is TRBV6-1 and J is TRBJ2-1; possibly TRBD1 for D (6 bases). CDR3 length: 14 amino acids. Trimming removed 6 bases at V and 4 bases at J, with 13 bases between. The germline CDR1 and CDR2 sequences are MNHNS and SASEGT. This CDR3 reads CASRDSRAYNEQFF. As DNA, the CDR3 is TGTGCCAGCAGGGACAGCCGAGCGTACAATGAGCAGTTCTTC.

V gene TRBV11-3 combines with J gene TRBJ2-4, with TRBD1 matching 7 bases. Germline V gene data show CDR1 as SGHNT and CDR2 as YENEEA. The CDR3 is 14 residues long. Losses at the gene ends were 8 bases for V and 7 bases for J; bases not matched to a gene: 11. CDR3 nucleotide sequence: TGTGCCAGCGGCAAAGACAGGGTGCGGAACATTCAGTACTTC. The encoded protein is CASGKDRVRNIQYF.

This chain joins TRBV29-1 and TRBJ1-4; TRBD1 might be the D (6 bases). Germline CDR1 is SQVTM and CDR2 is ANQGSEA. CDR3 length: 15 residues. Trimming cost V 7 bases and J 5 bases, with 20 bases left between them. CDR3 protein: CSANEVGHSNEKLFF. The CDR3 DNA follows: TGCAGCGCCAACGAAGTGGGACACTCGAATGAAAAACTGTTTTTT.

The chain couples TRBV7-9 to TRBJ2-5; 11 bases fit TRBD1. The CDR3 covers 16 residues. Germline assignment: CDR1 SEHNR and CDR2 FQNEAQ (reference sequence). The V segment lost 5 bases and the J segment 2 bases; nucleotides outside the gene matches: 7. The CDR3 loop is CASSPWTGGEQETQYF. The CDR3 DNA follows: TGTGCCAGCAGCCCATGGACAGGGGGCGAGCAAGAGACCCAGTACTTC.

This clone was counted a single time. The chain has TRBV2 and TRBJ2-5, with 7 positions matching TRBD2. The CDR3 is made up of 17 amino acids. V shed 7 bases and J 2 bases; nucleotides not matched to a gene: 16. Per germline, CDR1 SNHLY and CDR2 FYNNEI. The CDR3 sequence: CASTYANGGGRQETQYF. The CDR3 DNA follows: TGTGCCAGCACCTATGCAAATGGGGGAGGGCGGCAAGAGACCCAGTACTTC.

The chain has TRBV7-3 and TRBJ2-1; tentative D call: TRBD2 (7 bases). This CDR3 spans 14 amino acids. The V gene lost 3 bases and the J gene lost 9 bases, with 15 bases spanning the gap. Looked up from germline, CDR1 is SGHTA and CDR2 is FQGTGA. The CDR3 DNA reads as TGTGCCAGCAGCTTTGGGGGGGCCTTGTTTGAGCAGTTCTTC. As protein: CASSFGGALFEQFF.

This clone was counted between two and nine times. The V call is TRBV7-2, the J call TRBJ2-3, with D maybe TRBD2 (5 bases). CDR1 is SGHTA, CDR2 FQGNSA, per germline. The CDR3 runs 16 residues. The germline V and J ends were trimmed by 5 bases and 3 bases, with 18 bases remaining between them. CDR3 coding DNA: TGTGCCAGCAGCCTCCCCCGGGGTGAGTGGACAGATACGCAGTATTTT. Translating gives CASSLPRGEWTDTQYF.